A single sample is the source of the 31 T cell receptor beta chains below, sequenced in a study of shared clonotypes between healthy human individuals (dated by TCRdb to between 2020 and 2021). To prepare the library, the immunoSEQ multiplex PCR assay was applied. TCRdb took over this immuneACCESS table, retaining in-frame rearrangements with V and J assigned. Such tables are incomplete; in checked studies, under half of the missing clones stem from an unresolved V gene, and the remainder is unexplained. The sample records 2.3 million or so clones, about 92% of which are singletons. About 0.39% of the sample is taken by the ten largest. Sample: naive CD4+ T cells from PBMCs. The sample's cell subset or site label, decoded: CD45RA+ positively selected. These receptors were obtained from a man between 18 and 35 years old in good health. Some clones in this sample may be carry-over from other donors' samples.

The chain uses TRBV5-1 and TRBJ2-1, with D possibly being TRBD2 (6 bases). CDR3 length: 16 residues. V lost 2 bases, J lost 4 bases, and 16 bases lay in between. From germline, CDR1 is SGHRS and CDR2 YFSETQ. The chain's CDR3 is CASSFSPSGPYNEQFF. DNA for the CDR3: TGCGCCAGCAGCTTTAGTCCCAGCGGGCCGTACAATGAGCAGTTCTTC.

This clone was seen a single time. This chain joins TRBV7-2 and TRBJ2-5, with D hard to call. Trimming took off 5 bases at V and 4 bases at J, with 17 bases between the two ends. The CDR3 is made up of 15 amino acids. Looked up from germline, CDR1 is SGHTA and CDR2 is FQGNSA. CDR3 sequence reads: CASSPSAQWRETQYF. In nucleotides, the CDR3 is TGTGCCAGCAGCCCCTCAGCGCAGTGGCGAGAGACCCAGTACTTC. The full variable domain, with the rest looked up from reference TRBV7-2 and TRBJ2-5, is GAGVSQSPSNKVTEKGKDVELRCDPISGHTALYWYRQSLGQGLEFLIYFQGNSAPDKSGLPSDRFSAERTGGSVSTLTIQRTQQEDSAVYLCASSPSAQWRETQYFGPGTRLLVL.

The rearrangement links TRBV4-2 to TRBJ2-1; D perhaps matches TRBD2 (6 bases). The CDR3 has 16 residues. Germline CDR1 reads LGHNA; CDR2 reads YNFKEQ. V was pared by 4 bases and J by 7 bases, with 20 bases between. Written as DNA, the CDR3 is TGTGCCAGCAGCCCTTTAGCGCGGGATGAGGGGAATGAGCAGTTCTTC. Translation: CASSPLARDEGNEQFF.

CDR3 sequence: CASSQVWGAYYTGELFF. CDR3 DNA: TGTGCCAGCAGCCAAGTGTGGGGGGCCTATTACACCGGGGAGCTGTTTTTT. The chain carries TRBV14 and TRBJ2-2; D might be TRBD1 or TRBD2, each matching 6 bases. The CDR3 length is 17 residues. Germline-derived CDR1 and CDR2 are SGHDN and FVKESK. V was shortened by 1 base and J by 3 bases, with 15 bases between the two germline ends.

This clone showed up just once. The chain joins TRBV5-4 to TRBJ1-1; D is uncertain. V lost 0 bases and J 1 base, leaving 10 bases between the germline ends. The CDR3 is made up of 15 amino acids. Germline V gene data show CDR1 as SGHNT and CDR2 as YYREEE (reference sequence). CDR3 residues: CASSLDRRGNTEAFF. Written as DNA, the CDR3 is TGTGCCAGCAGCTTGGATAGGAGAGGGAACACTGAAGCTTTCTTT. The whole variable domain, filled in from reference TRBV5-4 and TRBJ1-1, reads ETGVTQSPTHLIKTRGQQVTLRCSSQSGHNTVSWYQQALGQGPQFIFQYYREEENGRGNFPPRFSGLQFPNYSSELNVNALELDDSALYLCASSLDRRGNTEAFFGQGTRLTVV.

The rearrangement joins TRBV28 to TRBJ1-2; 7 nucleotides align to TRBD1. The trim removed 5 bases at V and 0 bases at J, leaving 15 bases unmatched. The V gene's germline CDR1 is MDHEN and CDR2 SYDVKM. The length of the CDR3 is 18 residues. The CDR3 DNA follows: TGTGCCAGCAGTACCGGACAGGCGGGCAGTTTAGCTAACTATGGCTACACCTTC. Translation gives CASSTGQAGSLANYGYTF.

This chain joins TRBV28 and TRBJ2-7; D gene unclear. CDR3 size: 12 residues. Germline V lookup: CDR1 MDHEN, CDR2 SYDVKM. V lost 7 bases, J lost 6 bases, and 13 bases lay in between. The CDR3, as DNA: TGTGCCAGCACCGCCGTTTCGGGCGAGCAGTACTTC. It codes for CASTAVSGEQYF.

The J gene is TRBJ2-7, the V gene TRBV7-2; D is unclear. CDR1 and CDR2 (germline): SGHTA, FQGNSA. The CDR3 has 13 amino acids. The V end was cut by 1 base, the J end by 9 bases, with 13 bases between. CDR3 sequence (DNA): TGTGCCAGCAGCTTAGTAGACACCGGTGGGCAGTACTTC. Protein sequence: CASSLVDTGGQYF.

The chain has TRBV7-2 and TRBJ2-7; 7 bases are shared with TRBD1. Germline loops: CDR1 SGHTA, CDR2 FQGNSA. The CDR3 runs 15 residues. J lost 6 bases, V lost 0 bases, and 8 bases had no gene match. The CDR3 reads CASSLAGTEVSEQYF. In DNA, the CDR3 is TGTGCCAGCAGCTTAGCAGGGACAGAGGTCAGCGAGCAGTACTTC.

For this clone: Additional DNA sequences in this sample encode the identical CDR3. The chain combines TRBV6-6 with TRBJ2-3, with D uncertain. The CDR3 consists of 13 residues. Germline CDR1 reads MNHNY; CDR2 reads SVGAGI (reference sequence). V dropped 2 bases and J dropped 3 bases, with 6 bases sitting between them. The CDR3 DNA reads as TGTGCCAGCAGTTACCGACCAACAGATACGCAGTATTTT. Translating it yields CASSYRPTDTQYF.

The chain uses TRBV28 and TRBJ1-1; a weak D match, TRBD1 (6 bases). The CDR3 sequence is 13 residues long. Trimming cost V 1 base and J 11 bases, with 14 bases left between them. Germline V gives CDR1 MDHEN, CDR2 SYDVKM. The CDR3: CASSLSAGAQAFF. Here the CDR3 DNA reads TGTGCCAGCAGTTTATCGGCAGGGGCCCAGGCTTTCTTT. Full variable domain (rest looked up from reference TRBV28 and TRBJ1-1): DVKVTQSSRYLVKRTGEKVFLECVQDMDHENMFWYRQDPGLGLRLIYFSYDVKMKEKGDIPEGYSVSREKKERFSLILESASTNQTSMYLCASSLSAGAQAFFGQGTRLTVV.

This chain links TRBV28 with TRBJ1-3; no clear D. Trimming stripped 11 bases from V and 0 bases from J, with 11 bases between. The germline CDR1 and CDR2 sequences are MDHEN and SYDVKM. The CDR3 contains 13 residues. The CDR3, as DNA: TGTGCCGGGAACAGTTTCTCTGGAAACACCATATATTTT. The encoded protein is CAGNSFSGNTIYF. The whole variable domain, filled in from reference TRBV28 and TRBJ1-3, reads DVKVTQSSRYLVKRTGEKVFLECVQDMDHENMFWYRQDPGLGLRLIYFSYDVKMKEKGDIPEGYSVSREKKERFSLILESASTNQTSMYLCAGNSFSGNTIYFGEGSWLTVV.

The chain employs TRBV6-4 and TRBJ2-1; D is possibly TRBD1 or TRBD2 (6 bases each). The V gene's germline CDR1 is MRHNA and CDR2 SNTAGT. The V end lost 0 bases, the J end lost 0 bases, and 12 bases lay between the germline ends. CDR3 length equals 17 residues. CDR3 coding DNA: TGTGCCAGCAGTGACTCGAGTGGAGGGGGCTCCTACAATGAGCAGTTCTTC. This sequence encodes CASSDSSGGGSYNEQFF.

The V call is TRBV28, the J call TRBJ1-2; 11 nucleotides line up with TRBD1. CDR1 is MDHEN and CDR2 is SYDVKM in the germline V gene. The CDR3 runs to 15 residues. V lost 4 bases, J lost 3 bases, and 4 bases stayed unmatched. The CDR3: CASSWGQGVDYGYTF. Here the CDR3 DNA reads TGTGCCAGCAGTTGGGGACAGGGGGTAGACTATGGCTACACCTTC.

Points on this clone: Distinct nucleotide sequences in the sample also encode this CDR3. In DNA form, the CDR3 reads TGCAGCGTTGAAGGTTCTCCGGATAACTATGGCTACACCTTC. This encodes CSVEGSPDNYGYTF. The gene calls are TRBV29-1 and TRBJ1-2; no clear D. Germline CDR1 SQVTM, CDR2 ANQGSEA. The CDR3 has 14 residues. V was clipped by 1 base and J by 1 base, with 10 bases between them.

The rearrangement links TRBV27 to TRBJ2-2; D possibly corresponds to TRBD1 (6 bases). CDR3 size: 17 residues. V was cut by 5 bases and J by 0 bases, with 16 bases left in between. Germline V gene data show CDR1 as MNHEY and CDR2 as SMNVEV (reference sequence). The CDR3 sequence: CASSTGQGRANTGELFF. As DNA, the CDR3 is TGTGCCAGCAGTACCGGCCAGGGGAGAGCGAACACCGGGGAGCTGTTTTTT.

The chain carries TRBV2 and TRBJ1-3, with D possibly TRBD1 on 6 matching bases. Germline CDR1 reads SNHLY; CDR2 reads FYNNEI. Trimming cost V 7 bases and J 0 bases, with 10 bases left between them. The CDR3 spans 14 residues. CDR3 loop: CASKGEVSGNTIYF. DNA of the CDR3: TGTGCCAGCAAGGGGGAAGTCTCTGGAAACACCATATATTTT. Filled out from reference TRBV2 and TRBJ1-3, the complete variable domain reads EPEVTQTPSHQVTQMGQEVILRCVPISNHLYFYWYRQILGQKVEFLVSFYNNEISEKSEIFDDQFSVERPDGSNFTLKIRSTKLEDSAMYFCASKGEVSGNTIYFGEGSWLTVV.

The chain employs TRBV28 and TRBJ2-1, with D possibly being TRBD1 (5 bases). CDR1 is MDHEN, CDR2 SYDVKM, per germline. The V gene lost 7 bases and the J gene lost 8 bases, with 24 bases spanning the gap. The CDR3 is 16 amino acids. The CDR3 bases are TGTGCCAGCACTCCCTTTAGGGGCGGTCCAAGGTATGAGCAGTTCTTC. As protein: CASTPFRGGPRYEQFF.

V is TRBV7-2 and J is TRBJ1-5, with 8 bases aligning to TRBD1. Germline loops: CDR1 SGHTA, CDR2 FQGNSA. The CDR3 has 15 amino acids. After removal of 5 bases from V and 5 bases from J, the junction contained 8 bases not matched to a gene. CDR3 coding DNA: TGTGCCAGCAGCCCCCAGGGGGCTTTGGATCAGCCCCAGCATTTT. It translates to CASSPQGALDQPQHF.

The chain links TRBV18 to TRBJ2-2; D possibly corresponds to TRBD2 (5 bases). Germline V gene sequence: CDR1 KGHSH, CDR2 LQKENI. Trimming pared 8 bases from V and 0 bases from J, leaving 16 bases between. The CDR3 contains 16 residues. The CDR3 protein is CASHLLGSTNTGELFF. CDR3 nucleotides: TGTGCCAGCCACCTATTGGGGAGCACGAACACCGGGGAGCTGTTTTTT.

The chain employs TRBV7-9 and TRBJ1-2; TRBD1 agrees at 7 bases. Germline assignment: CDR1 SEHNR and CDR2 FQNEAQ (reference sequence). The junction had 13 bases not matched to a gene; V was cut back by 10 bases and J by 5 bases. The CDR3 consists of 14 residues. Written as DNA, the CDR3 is TGTGCCACTCAGGGGGACAAAGACCTATATGGCTACACCTTC. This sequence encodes CATQGDKDLYGYTF.

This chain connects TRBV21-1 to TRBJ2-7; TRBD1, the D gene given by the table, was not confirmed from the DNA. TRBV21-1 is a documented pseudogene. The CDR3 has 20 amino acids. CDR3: CASSNNKAQGTEYRTYEQYF. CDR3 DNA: TGTGCCAGCAGCAATAATAAAGCTCAAGGGACAGAGTATAGAACCTACGAGCAGTACTTC.

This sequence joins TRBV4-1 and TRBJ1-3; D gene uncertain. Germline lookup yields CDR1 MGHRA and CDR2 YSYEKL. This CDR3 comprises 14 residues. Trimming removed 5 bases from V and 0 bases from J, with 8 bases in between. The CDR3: CASSDPASGNTIYF. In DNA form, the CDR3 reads TGCGCCAGCAGCGACCCAGCCTCTGGAAACACCATATATTTT.

The CDR3 protein is CASGTGILEPQHF. CDR3 DNA: TGTGCCAGTGGGACAGGAATTTTAGAGCCCCAGCATTTT. The rearrangement links TRBV19 to TRBJ1-5; TRBD1 matches 8 bases. Germline loops: CDR1 LNHDA, CDR2 SQIVND (reference sequence). J lost 8 bases, V lost 8 bases, and 8 bases had no gene match. The CDR3 is made up of 13 amino acids. Full variable domain (remainder filled in from reference TRBV19 and TRBJ1-5): DGGITQSPKYLFRKEGQNVTLSCEQNLNHDAMYWYRQDPGQGLRLIYYSQIVNDFQKGDIAEGYSVSREKKESFPLTVTSAQKNPTAFYLCASGTGILEPQHFGDGTRLSIL.

The CDR3 region is CASSARQGGNEQFF. CDR3 in DNA: TGTGCCAGCAGCGCTCGACAGGGCGGCAATGAGCAGTTCTTC. This chain uses TRBV9 with TRBJ2-1; 7 bases match TRBD1. Germline loops: CDR1 SGDLS, CDR2 YYNGEE. After removal of 3 bases from V and 6 bases from J, the junction contained 6 bases not matched to a gene. The CDR3 runs to 14 residues.

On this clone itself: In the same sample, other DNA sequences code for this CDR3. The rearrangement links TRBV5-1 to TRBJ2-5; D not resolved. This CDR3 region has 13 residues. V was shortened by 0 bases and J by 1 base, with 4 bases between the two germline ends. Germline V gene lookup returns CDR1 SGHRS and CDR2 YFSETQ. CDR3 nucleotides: TGCGCCAGCAGCTTGGGGGCCCAAGAGACCCAGTACTTC. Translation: CASSLGAQETQYF.

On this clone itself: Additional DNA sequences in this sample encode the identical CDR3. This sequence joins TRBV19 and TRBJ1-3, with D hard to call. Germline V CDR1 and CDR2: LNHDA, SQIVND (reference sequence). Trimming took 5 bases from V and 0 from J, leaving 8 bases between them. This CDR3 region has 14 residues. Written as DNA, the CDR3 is TGTGCCAGTAGTCGGCAGTCCTCTGGAAACACCATATATTTT. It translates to CASSRQSSGNTIYF.

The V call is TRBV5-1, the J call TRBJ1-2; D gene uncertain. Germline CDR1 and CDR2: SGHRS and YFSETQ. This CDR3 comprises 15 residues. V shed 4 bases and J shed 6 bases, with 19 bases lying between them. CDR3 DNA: TGCGCCAGCAGCCTGGGGTCAGGAGATTCTCATGGCTACACCTTC. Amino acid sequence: CASSLGSGDSHGYTF. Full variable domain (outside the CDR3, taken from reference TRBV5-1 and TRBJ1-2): KAGVTQTPRYLIKTRGQQVTLSCSPISGHRSVSWYQQTPGQGLQFLFEYFSETQRNKGNFPGRFSGRQFSNSRSEMNVSTLELGDSALYLCASSLGSGDSHGYTFGSGTRLTVV.

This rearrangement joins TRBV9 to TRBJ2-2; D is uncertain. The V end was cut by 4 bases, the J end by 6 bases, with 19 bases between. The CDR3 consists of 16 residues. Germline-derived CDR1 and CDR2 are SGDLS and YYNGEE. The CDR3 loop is CASSHLGAAEPGELFF. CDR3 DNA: TGTGCCAGCAGCCACCTGGGCGCGGCCGAACCCGGGGAGCTGTTTTTT. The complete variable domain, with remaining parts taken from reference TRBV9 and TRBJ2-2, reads DSGVTQTPKHLITATGQRVTLRCSPRSGDLSVYWYQQSLDQGLQFLIQYYNGEERAKGNILERFSAQQFPDLHSELNLSSLELGDSALYFCASSHLGAAEPGELFFGEGSRLTVL.

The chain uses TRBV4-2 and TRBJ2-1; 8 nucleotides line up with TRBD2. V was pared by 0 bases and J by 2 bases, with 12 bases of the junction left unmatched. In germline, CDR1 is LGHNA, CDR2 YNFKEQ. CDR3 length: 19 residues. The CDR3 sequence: CASSQDPFGRALPYNEQFF. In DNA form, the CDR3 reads TGTGCCAGCAGCCAAGATCCCTTCGGGAGGGCCCTTCCCTACAATGAGCAGTTCTTC.

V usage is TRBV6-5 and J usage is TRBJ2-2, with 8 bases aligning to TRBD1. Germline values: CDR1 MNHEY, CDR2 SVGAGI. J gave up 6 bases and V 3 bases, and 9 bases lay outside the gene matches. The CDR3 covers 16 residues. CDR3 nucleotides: TGTGCCAGCAGTTATGGCCGGCAGGGGGCTGCCGGGGAGCTGTTTTTT. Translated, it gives CASSYGRQGAAGELFF.